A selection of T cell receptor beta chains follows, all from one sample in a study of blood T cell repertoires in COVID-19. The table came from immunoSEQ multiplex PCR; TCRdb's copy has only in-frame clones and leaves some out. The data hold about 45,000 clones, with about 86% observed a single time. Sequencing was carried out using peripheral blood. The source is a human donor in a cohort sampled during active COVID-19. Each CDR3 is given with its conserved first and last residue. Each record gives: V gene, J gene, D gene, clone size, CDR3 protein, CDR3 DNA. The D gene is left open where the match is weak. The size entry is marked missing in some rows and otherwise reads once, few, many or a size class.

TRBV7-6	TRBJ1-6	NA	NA	CASSLAQGSPLHF	TGTGCCAGCAGCTTAGCGCAGGGGTCACCCCTCCACTTT
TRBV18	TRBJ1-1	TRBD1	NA	CASSPAGTGVTGTEAFF	TGTGCCAGCTCACCGGCCGGGACAGGAGTAACTGGGACTGAAGCTTTCTTT
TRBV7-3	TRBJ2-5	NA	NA	CASSLGSQGHQETQYF	TGTGCCAGCAGCTTAGGGTCCCAGGGTCACCAAGAGACCCAGTACTTC
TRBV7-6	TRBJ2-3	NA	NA	CASSLARVTDTQYF	TGTGCCAGCAGCTTAGCGCGCGTCACAGATACGCAGTATTTT
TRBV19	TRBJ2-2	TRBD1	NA	CASRRRDRGFANTGELFF	TGTGCCAGTAGGCGCCGGGACAGGGGGTTCGCGAACACCGGGGAGCTGTTTTTT
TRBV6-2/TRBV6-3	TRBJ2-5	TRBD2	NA	CASSYVGLVAETQYF	TGTGCCAGCAGTTACGTGGGACTAGTAGCGGAGACCCAGTACTTC
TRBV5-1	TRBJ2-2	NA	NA	CASSAGTSSGELFF	TGCGCCAGCAGCGCAGGGACTTCATCCGGGGAGCTGTTTTTT
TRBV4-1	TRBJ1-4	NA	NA	CASSQLSGKLFF	TGCGCCAGCAGCCAACTCTCAGGAAAACTGTTTTTT
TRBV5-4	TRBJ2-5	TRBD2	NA	CASSPSGGARQETQYF	TGTGCCAGCAGCCCTAGCGGGGGGGCGAGGCAAGAGACCCAGTACTTC
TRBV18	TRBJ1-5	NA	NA	CASATGQTDQPQHF	TGTGCCAGCGCAACCGGACAGACTGATCAGCCCCAGCATTTT
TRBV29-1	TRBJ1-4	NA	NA	CSVRDEKLFF	TGCAGCGTGCGAGATGAAAAACTGTTTTTT
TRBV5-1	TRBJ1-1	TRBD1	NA	CASSLATGRNTEAFF	TGCGCCAGCAGCTTGGCGACAGGGAGGAACACTGAAGCTTTCTTT
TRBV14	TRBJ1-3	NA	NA	CASSQEERFSGNTIYF	TGTGCCAGCAGCCAAGAAGAGCGATTCTCTGGAAACACCATATATTTT
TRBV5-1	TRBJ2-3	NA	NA	CASSLATDTQYF	TGCGCCAGCAGCTTGGCTACAGATACGCAGTATTTT
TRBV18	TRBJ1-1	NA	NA	CASSPPLIARGTEAFF	TGTGCCAGCTCACCACCGCTTATCGCCCGGGGCACTGAAGCTTTCTTT
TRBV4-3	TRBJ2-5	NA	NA	CASSPRLQETQYF	TGCGCCAGCAGCCCCCGACTCCAAGAGACCCAGTACTTC
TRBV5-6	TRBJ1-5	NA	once	CASSRGDQPQHF	TGTGCCAGCAGCCGGGGGGATCAGCCCCAGCATTTT
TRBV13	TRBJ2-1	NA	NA	CASSLGHSAGNEQFF	TGTGCCAGCAGCTTAGGTCATTCGGCGGGCAATGAGCAGTTCTTC
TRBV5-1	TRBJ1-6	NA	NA	CASSNGTYNSPLHF	TGCGCCAGTAGCAATGGCACCTATAATTCACCCCTCCACTTT
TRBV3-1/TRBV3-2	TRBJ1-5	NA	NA	CASSQDLGRVNQPQHF	TGTGCCAGCAGCCAAGATTTGGGGAGGGTCAATCAGCCCCAGCATTTT
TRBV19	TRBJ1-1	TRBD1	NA	CASSNRGRWYTEAFF	TGTGCCAGTAGTAACAGGGGGCGGTGGTACACTGAAGCTTTCTTT
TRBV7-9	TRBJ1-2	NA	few	CASSLGQSGRGGYTF	TGTGCCAGCAGCTTAGGACAGTCAGGACGCGGTGGCTACACCTTC
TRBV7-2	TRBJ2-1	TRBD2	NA	CASSRGTNEVDEQFF	TGTGCCAGCAGCCGTGGGACTAACGAGGTCGATGAGCAGTTCTTC
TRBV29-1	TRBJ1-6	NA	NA	CSFQGGSNSPLHF	TGCAGCTTTCAGGGTGGATCGAATTCACCCCTCCACTTT
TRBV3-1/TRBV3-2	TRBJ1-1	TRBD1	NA	CASRTGVEDTEAFF	TGTGCCAGCAGAACAGGGGTTGAAGACACTGAAGCTTTCTTT
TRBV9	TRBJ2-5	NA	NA	CASSVEGGGRETQYF	TGTGCCAGCAGCGTAGAAGGGGGAGGGCGGGAGACCCAGTACTTC
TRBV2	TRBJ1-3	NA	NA	CAILDPTGAGNTIYF	TGTGCCATACTAGATCCGACAGGTGCTGGAAACACCATATATTTT
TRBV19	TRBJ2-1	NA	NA	CASRSTGISYNEQFF	TGTGCCAGTAGGTCCACAGGGATCAGCTACAATGAGCAGTTCTTC
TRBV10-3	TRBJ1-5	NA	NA	CAISETAGYQPQHF	TGTGCCATCAGTGAGACGGCAGGGTATCAGCCCCAGCATTTT
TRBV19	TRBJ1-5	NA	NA	CASSSAGYSNQPQHF	TGTGCCAGTAGTAGCGCGGGTTATAGCAATCAGCCCCAGCATTTT